The T cell receptor beta chain under discussion was sequenced for a study of cytomegalovirus exposure and HLA in healthy donors. PCR amplification relied on 60 Vbeta primers (plus 13 Jbeta primers). The data were produced by immunoSEQ multiplex PCR, yet TCRdb's version contains in-frame clones alone and is incomplete. The table lists about 160,000 clones, roughly 80% of them singletons, with 3.7% in the top ten. V was pared by 11 bases and J by 5 bases, with 6 bases of the junction left unmatched. The germline CDR1 and CDR2 sequences are MNHNY and SVGAGI (reference sequence). The CDR3 sequence is 12 residues long.

This chain uses TRBV6-6 with TRBJ2-5, with 9 bases that match TRBD2. Material for sequencing was PBMCs. The clonotype originates from a man between 25 and 39 years old in good health and CMV-seropositive. The CDR3 region has the DNA TGTGCCGCGCGGGGGGGCCTGGAGACCCAGTACTTC. This sequence encodes CAARGGLETQYF.